These 2 T cell receptor beta chains were all obtained from the same sample, sequenced in a study of blood T cell repertoires in COVID-19. Measured with immunoSEQ multiplex PCR; TCRdb has only the in-frame clones, and not every one. The sample shows approximately 240,000 clones, approximately 85% of them seen only once. The specimen sequenced was peripheral blood. The receptors were gathered from a man aged 45-65 years with acute or convalescent COVID-19.

The chain uses TRBV5-6 and TRBJ2-7; TRBD1 is a possible D gene (6 bases). V lost 4 bases and J lost 5, with 16 bases in between. The germline CDR1 and CDR2 sequences are SGHDT and YYEEEE. The CDR3 runs to 14 residues. CDR3: CASSQTGLRHEQYF. DNA for the CDR3: TGTGCCAGCAGCCAAACAGGGCTTAGGCACGAGCAGTACTTC.

The chain joins TRBV11-3 to TRBJ2-2; unclear D gene. The CDR3 length is 16 residues. Germline-derived CDR1 and CDR2 are SGHNT and YENEEA. Trimming stripped 7 bases from V and 0 bases from J, with 15 bases between. CDR3 in DNA: TGTGCCAGCACTTTTCGAGTTAACGCGAACACCGGGGAGCTGTTTTTT. Translated, it gives CASTFRVNANTGELFF.